This entry describes one T cell receptor (beta chain). The data are from a study of technical replicates of blood from several donors. Sequenced by immunoSEQ multiplex PCR; TCRdb stores in-frame clones only, minus some. This sample has some 49,000 clones, with 92% found just once. From germline, CDR1 is MGHDK and CDR2 SYGVNS. Trimming at V came to 3 bases and at J to 4 bases, leaving 6 bases not matched to a gene. The CDR3 is made up of 15 amino acids. Sequences were obtained from PBMCs. This sequence originates from a human donor in good health. Some clones in this sample may be carry-over from other donors' samples. The rearrangement links TRBV25-1 to TRBJ2-1; 7 nucleotides align to TRBD1. The CDR3 region has the DNA TGTGCCAGCAGTGATAAGGACAGGATTTACAATGAGCAGTTCTTC. Amino acid sequence: CASSDKDRIYNEQFF. The variable domain in full, with the rest retrieved from reference TRBV25-1 and TRBJ2-1, is EADIYQTPRYLVIGTGKKITLECSQTMGHDKMYWYQQDPGMELHLIHYSYGVNSTEKGDLSSESTVSRIRTEHFPLTLESARPSHTSQYLCASSDKDRIYNEQFFGPGTRLTVL.